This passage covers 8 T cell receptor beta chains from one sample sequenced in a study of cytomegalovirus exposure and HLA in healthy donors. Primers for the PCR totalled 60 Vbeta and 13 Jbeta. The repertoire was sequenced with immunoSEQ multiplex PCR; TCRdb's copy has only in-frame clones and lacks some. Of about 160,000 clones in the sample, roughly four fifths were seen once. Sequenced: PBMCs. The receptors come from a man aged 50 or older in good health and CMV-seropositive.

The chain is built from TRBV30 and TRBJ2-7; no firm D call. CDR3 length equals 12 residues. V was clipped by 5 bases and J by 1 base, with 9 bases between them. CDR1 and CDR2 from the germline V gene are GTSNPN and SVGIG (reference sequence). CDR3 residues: CAWGQSSYEQYF. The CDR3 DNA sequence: TGTGCCTGGGGGCAGTCATCCTACGAGCAGTACTTC.

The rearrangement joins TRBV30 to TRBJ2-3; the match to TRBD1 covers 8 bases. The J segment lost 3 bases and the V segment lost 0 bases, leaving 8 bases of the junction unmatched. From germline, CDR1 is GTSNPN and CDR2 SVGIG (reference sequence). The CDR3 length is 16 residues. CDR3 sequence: CAWSVGQGAGTDTQYF. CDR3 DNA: TGTGCCTGGAGTGTAGGGCAGGGGGCTGGGACAGATACGCAGTATTTT.

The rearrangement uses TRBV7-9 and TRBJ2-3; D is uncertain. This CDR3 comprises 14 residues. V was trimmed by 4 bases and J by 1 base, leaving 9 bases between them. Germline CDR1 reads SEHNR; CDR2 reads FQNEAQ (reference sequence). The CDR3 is CASSSNMGTDTQYF. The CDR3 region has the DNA TGTGCCAGCAGCTCAAACATGGGCACAGATACGCAGTATTTT.

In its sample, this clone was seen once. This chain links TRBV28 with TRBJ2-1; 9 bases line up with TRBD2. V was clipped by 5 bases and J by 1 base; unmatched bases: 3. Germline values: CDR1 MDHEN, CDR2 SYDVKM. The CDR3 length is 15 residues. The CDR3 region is CASSASGVSYNEQFF. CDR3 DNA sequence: TGTGCCAGCAGTGCTAGCGGGGTGTCCTACAATGAGCAGTTCTTC. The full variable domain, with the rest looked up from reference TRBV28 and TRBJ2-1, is DVKVTQSSRYLVKRTGEKVFLECVQDMDHENMFWYRQDPGLGLRLIYFSYDVKMKEKGDIPEGYSVSREKKERFSLILESASTNQTSMYLCASSASGVSYNEQFFGPGTRLTVL.

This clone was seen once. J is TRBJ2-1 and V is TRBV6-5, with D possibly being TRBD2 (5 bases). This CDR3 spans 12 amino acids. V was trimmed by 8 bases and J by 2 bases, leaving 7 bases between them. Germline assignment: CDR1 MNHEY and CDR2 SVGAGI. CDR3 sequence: CASGRAYNEQFF. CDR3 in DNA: TGTGCCAGCGGGAGAGCCTACAATGAGCAGTTCTTC.

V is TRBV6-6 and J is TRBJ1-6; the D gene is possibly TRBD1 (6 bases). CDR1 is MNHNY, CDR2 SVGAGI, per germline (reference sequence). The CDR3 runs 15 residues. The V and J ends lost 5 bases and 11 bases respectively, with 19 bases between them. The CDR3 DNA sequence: TGTGCCAGCAGTAGAGCTAGGGACATCCGGCCACCCCTCCACTTT. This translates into CASSRARDIRPPLHF.

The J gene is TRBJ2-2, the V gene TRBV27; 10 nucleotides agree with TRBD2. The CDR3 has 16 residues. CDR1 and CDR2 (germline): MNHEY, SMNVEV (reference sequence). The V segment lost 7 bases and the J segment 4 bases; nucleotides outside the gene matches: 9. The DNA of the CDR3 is TGTGCCAGCACCTCCCCTAGCGGGAGTCGCACCGGGGAGCTGTTTTTT. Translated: CASTSPSGSRTGELFF.

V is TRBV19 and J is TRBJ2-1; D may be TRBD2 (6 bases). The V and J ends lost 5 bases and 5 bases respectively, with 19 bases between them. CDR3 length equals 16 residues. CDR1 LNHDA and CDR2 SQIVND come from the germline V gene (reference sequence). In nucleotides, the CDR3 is TGTGCCAGTAGTCAATCCCGGGACTCCCCTGACAATGAGCAGTTCTTC. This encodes CASSQSRDSPDNEQFF.